One sample yielded the 30 T cell receptor beta chains listed below, sequenced in a study of blood T cell repertoires in COVID-19 (dated by TCRdb to about 2020). Libraries were prepared through the immunoSEQ multiplex PCR assay. Imported from immuneACCESS, the table was reduced by TCRdb to in-frame sequences with V and J called. These copies leave out some clones; in studies compared against another copy, an unresolved V gene accounts for under half, and the cause of the remainder is not known. The sample data list about 140,000 clones, and over 60% of these were observed just once. In total, the top ten clones hold 9% of the sample. Sequenced material: peripheral blood. These receptors were taken from a woman aged 50 to 60 with active or convalescent COVID-19.

The chain joins TRBV15 to TRBJ1-2, with D hard to call. In germline, CDR1 is LNHNV, CDR2 YYDKDF (reference sequence). Trimming removed 0 bases from V and 3 bases from J, with 8 bases in between. The CDR3 covers 14 residues. CDR3 residues: CATSREDNHYGYTF. The CDR3 nucleotides read TGTGCCACCAGCAGAGAAGACAACCACTATGGCTACACCTTC. Combining the CDR3 with reference TRBV15 and TRBJ1-2 gives the whole variable domain DAMVIQNPRYQVTQFGKPVTLSCSQTLNHNVMYWYQQKSSQAPKLLFHYYDKDFNNEADTPDNFQSRRPNTSFCFLDIRSPGLGDTAMYLCATSREDNHYGYTFGSGTRLTVV.

The chain links TRBV6-5 to TRBJ2-1; TRBD2 agrees at 11 bases. Unmatched junction bases numbered 8, after V lost 4 bases and J lost 6 bases. This CDR3 has 16 amino acids. Germline V gene data show CDR1 as MNHEY and CDR2 as SVGAGI. The chain's CDR3 is CASSSPRLAGGNEQFF. The CDR3 DNA sequence: TGTGCCAGCAGTTCCCCGCGGCTAGCGGGGGGCAATGAGCAGTTCTTC.

The chain is built from TRBV21-1 and TRBJ2-5; the D call in the table, TRBD1, was not verified against the DNA. TRBV21-1 is recorded as a pseudogene. The CDR3 sequence is 13 residues long. In nucleotides, the CDR3 is TGTGCCAGCAGCAAGACAGGGGAAGAGACCCAGTACTTC. Protein: CASSKTGEETQYF.

The table lists this clone with a count of one. V usage is TRBV2 and J usage is TRBJ1-5; the D is unclear. Trimming cost V 10 bases and J 4 bases, with 17 bases left between them. CDR3 size: 14 residues. Germline lookup yields CDR1 SNHLY and CDR2 FYNNEI. CDR3 nucleotides: TGTGCCACCGCCTGGGGATCGGGGAATCAGCCCCAGCATTTT. Its translation is CATAWGSGNQPQHF.

CDR3 in DNA: TGTGCCAGCAGTTTAGCGGGGCGAGGTGAAGCTTTCTTT. Protein: CASSLAGRGEAFF. V is TRBV12-3 or TRBV12-4 and J is TRBJ1-1; D may be TRBD1 (5 bases). The CDR3 has 13 residues. V lost 0 bases, J lost 7 bases, and 9 bases lay in between.

CDR3 bases: TGTGCCAGCAGTAAATACAGGGGGCCCGTTTTGTCTGAAGCTTTCTTT. Translated, it gives CASSKYRGPVLSEAFF. V and J are TRBV27 and TRBJ1-1; 9 nucleotides match TRBD1. Germline V lookup: CDR1 MNHEY, CDR2 SMNVEV (reference sequence). V lost 5 bases to trimming and J lost 6 bases; unmatched junction nucleotides: 13. CDR3 length: 16 residues.

The rearrangement links TRBV5-1 to TRBJ2-1; TRBD1 agrees at 9 bases. Germline assignment: CDR1 SGHRS and CDR2 YFSETQ. This CDR3 contains 17 residues. J gave up 0 bases and V 1 base, and 5 bases lay outside the gene matches. The CDR3 region has the DNA TGCGCCAGCAGCTTGAGTGGGACAGGGAGCTCCTACAATGAGCAGTTCTTC. This translates into CASSLSGTGSSYNEQFF.

The V gene is TRBV19, the J gene TRBJ1-3; possibly TRBD1 for D (6 bases). The CDR3 is 17 residues long. V lost 1 base, J lost 0 bases, and 13 bases lay in between. From germline, CDR1 is LNHDA and CDR2 SQIVND (reference sequence). The CDR3 DNA reads TGTGCCAGTAGTATAGTTGGCGACAGGCACTCTGGAAACACCATATATTTT. Translating it yields CASSIVGDRHSGNTIYF.

The chain has TRBV7-8 and TRBJ1-5; D is possibly TRBD1 (6 bases). V lost 2 bases and J lost 3, with 14 bases in between. Germline CDR1 reads SGHVS; CDR2 reads FQNEAQ. The CDR3 is 16 amino acids. The CDR3: CASSLLSRGNNQPQHF. The CDR3 region has the DNA TGTGCCAGCAGCTTACTTTCCAGGGGAAACAATCAGCCCCAGCATTTT.

This chain connects TRBV14 to TRBJ2-3, with 9 bases identical to TRBD1. The length of the CDR3 is 19 residues. Germline assignment: CDR1 SGHDN and CDR2 FVKESK. Trimming took 4 bases from V and 4 from J; bases not matched to a gene: 18. The CDR3 DNA reads as TGTGCCAGCAGCCCATCCGGGACAGGGTACAAGGGGTTTGCAGATACGCAGTATTTT. Translated, it gives CASSPSGTGYKGFADTQYF.

V and J are TRBV24-1 and TRBJ2-5; 9 bases fit TRBD2. This CDR3 spans 16 amino acids. Germline V gene sequence: CDR1 KGHDR, CDR2 SFDVKD. J gave up 4 bases and V 3 bases, and 8 bases lay outside the gene matches. The CDR3 loop reads CATSDPLRGGGETQYF. DNA of the CDR3: TGTGCCACCAGTGATCCCCTGCGGGGGGGCGGAGAGACCCAGTACTTC.

The CDR3: CASSSGGAGANVLTF. The CDR3 DNA reads as TGTGCCAGCAGCTCCGGGGGGGCTGGGGCCAACGTCCTGACTTTC. The chain employs TRBV7-7 and TRBJ2-6, with TRBD2 identical over 8 bases. In germline, CDR1 is SSHAT, CDR2 FNYEAQ (reference sequence). The CDR3 covers 15 residues. J lost 2 bases, V lost 4 bases, and 1 base had no gene match.

CDR3 protein: CASSLDVTQYGYTF. CDR3 nucleotides: TGTGCCAGCAGCTTGGATGTGACACAGTATGGCTACACCTTC. The J gene is TRBJ1-2, the V gene TRBV5-4; the D is unclear. This CDR3 contains 14 residues. V lost 0 bases and J lost 5, with 11 bases in between. CDR1 SGHNT and CDR2 YYREEE come from the germline V gene (reference sequence).

The chain combines TRBV7-2 with TRBJ1-5; 7 nucleotides match TRBD1. The CDR3 sequence is 14 residues long. Germline CDR1 and CDR2: SGHTA and FQGNSA. The V and J ends lost 1 base and 7 bases, in that order; junction bases with no gene match: 4. Here the CDR3 DNA reads TGTGCCAGCAGCTTAGAAACAGGGGTGCAGCCCCAGCATTTT. It encodes CASSLETGVQPQHF.

This sequence joins TRBV28 and TRBJ1-2, with 7 bases fitting TRBD1. The CDR3 loop spans 14 amino acids. Germline CDR1 is MDHEN and CDR2 is SYDVKM. The J segment lost 5 bases and the V segment lost 4 bases, leaving 7 bases of the junction unmatched. The CDR3, as DNA: TGTGCCAGCAGTTCCGACAGGGCGGGGTATGGCTACACCTTC. Amino acids: CASSSDRAGYGYTF.

The chain has TRBV30 and TRBJ1-1; 7 nucleotides align to TRBD1. Looked up from germline, CDR1 is GTSNPN and CDR2 is SVGIG (reference sequence). The length of the CDR3 is 13 residues. V trimming: 0 bases; J trimming: 6 bases; junction bases outside the gene matches: 4. CDR3 sequence: CAWSVNRGAEAFF. The CDR3, as DNA: TGTGCCTGGAGTGTAAACAGGGGCGCTGAAGCTTTCTTT. Full variable domain (rest looked up from reference TRBV30 and TRBJ1-1): SQTIHQWPATLVQPVGSPLSLECTVEGTSNPNLYWYRQAAGRGLQLLFYSVGIGQISSEVPQNLSASRPQDRQFILSSKKLLLSDSGFYLCAWSVNRGAEAFFGQGTRLTVV.

The sample holds one count of this clone. V is TRBV30 and J is TRBJ2-2, with a tentative D call TRBD1 (5 bases). Per the germline V gene, CDR1 is GTSNPN and CDR2 is SVGIG (reference sequence). The CDR3 is made up of 13 amino acids. The V gene lost 1 base and the J gene lost 8 bases, with 11 bases spanning the gap. The CDR3: CAWSASRAGELFF. CDR3 bases: TGTGCCTGGAGTGCGAGCAGGGCTGGGGAGCTGTTTTTT. Variable domain in full (rest from reference TRBV30 and TRBJ2-2): SQTIHQWPATLVQPVGSPLSLECTVEGTSNPNLYWYRQAAGRGLQLLFYSVGIGQISSEVPQNLSASRPQDRQFILSSKKLLLSDSGFYLCAWSASRAGELFFGEGSRLTVL.

At least ten counts were recorded for this clone. This rearrangement joins TRBV9 to TRBJ1-3; D is undetermined. This CDR3 contains 15 residues. The germline CDR1 and CDR2 sequences are SGDLS and YYNGEE. Trimming took off 3 bases at V and 2 bases at J, with 12 bases between the two ends. For the CDR3, the DNA is TGTGCCAGCAGCGGAACAGTGACTACTGGAAACACCATATATTTT. It specifies CASSGTVTTGNTIYF.

CDR3 residues: CASSPGLAGGIRGDTQYF. CDR3 DNA: TGTGCCAGCAGCCCGGGACTAGCGGGAGGCATACGAGGGGATACGCAGTATTTT. The chain is built from TRBV28 and TRBJ2-3, with TRBD2 identical over 15 bases. Germline CDR1 MDHEN, CDR2 SYDVKM. This CDR3 contains 18 residues. The V and J ends lost 6 bases and 6 bases, in that order; junction bases with no gene match: 13.

This chain joins TRBV28 and TRBJ2-1, with 8 bases matching TRBD2. The CDR3 spans 12 residues. Germline values: CDR1 MDHEN, CDR2 SYDVKM. Trimming at V came to 6 bases and at J to 13 bases, leaving 8 bases not matched to a gene. CDR3 coding DNA: TGTGCCAGCAGCCCGGGACTAGTGGAACAGTTCTTC. It specifies CASSPGLVEQFF.

V is TRBV6-2 or TRBV6-3 and J is TRBJ2-5; D is possibly TRBD2 (5 bases). V lost 6 bases and J lost 3, with 17 bases in between. Germline-derived CDR1 and CDR2 are MNHEY and SVGEGT. CDR3 length equals 15 residues. This chain's CDR3 is CASSLASSGKETQYF. CDR3 bases: TGTGCCAGCAGCCTAGCCTCGTCCGGAAAAGAGACCCAGTACTTC.

V and J are TRBV19 and TRBJ2-7; the D gene is possibly TRBD1 (6 bases). This CDR3 is 14 amino acids long. Looked up from germline, CDR1 is LNHDA and CDR2 is SQIVND (reference sequence). Between the trimmed V and J ends, which lost 6 bases and 3 bases, there was a span of 15 bases. CDR3 sequence (DNA): TGTGCCAGTAGCCTCACAGGGAATCGCTACGAGCAGTACTTC. As protein: CASSLTGNRYEQYF.

This clone was counted only a few times. The chain employs TRBV28 and TRBJ1-2; 8 nucleotides line up with TRBD1. The CDR3 consists of 17 residues. Trimming removed 3 bases from V and 0 bases from J; junction bases left unmatched: 9. Germline V CDR1 and CDR2: MDHEN, SYDVKM. Here the CDR3 DNA reads TGTGCCAGCAGTTTTGGGGACAGGACCTTAGCTAACTATGGCTACACCTTC. Amino acids: CASSFGDRTLANYGYTF.

The CDR3 nucleotides are TGTGTCATACAACGTCCCCGCTATGGCTACACCTTC. This sequence encodes CVIQRPRYGYTF. This chain joins TRBV28 and TRBJ1-2; D is undetermined. Germline CDR1 is MDHEN and CDR2 is SYDVKM. The CDR3 spans 12 residues.

The gene calls are TRBV3-1 (or the pseudogene TRBV3-2) and TRBJ2-3, with 9 bases that match TRBD1. CDR1 LGHDT and CDR2 YNNKEL come from the germline V gene (reference sequence). Trimming at V came to 5 bases and at J to 2 bases, leaving 5 bases not matched to a gene. The CDR3 has 15 amino acids. The CDR3 is CASSSGTGYTDTQYF. The CDR3 DNA reads as TGTGCCAGCAGCTCCGGGACAGGGTACACAGATACGCAGTATTTT.

This sequence joins TRBV12-5 and TRBJ2-3; 10 bases agree with TRBD2. V lost 0 bases, J lost 4 bases, and 4 bases stayed unmatched. This CDR3 spans 16 amino acids. Germline V gene sequence: CDR1 LGHNT, CDR2 FRNRAP. CDR3 sequence (DNA): TGTGCTAGTGGTTTGGTACTACTAGCGGGGCCAGATACGCAGTATTTT. This codes for CASGLVLLAGPDTQYF.

The V gene is TRBV15, the J gene TRBJ2-7; 7 positions agree with TRBD2. The V gene's germline CDR1 is LNHNV and CDR2 YYDKDF (reference sequence). Trimming at V came to 5 bases and at J to 4 bases, leaving 11 bases not matched to a gene. The CDR3 covers 15 residues. The chain's CDR3 is CATSSGGKRSYEQYF. CDR3 DNA: TGTGCCACCAGCTCCGGGGGGAAGCGGTCATACGAGCAGTACTTC.

The chain carries TRBV6-5 and TRBJ1-2; the D gene is possibly TRBD1 (5 bases). Germline V CDR1 and CDR2: MNHEY, SVGAGI. CDR3 size: 15 residues. Trimming stripped 2 bases from V and 4 bases from J, with 14 bases between. The chain's CDR3 is CASSYGGAWGYGYTF. Here the CDR3 DNA reads TGTGCCAGCAGTTACGGAGGGGCCTGGGGCTATGGCTACACCTTC.

The chain carries TRBV6-5 and TRBJ2-3; D perhaps matches TRBD2 (6 bases). CDR1 and CDR2 (germline): MNHEY, SVGAGI. The germline V and J ends were trimmed by 7 bases and 6 bases, with 14 bases remaining between them. There are 13 residues in the CDR3. CDR3 bases: TGTGCCAGCAATACCGGGAGAGGGGATACGCAGTATTTT. Translating it yields CASNTGRGDTQYF.

The chain is built from TRBV18 and TRBJ2-7; TRBD1 is a possible D gene (5 bases). The V end was cut by 6 bases, the J end by 6 bases, with 21 bases between. CDR1 is KGHSH, CDR2 LQKENI, per germline. The CDR3 is 15 residues long. CDR3 in DNA: TGTGCCAGCTCCCCCAGGCAGGGTGCGTTTGCCGAGCAGTACTTC. Residues: CASSPRQGAFAEQYF.